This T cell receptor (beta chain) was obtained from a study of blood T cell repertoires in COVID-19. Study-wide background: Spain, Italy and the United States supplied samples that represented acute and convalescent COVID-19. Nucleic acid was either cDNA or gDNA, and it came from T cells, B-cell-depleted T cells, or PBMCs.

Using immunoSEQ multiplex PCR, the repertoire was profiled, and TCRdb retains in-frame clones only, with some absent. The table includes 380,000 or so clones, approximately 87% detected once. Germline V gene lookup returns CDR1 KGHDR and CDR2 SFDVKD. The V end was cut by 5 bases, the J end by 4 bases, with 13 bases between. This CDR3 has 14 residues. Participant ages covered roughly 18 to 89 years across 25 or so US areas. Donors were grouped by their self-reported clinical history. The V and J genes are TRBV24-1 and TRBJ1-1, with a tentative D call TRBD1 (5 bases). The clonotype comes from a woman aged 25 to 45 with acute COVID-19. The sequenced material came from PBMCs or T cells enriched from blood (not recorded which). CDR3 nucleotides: TGTGCCACCAGTGGAATAGGGGCGGCCACTGAAGCTTTCTTT. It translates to CATSGIGAATEAFF.